This T cell receptor (beta chain) was documented in a study of T cell responses to AZD1222 COVID-19 vaccine. Study-level points and caveats: White British donors predominated, females outnumbered males, and clonal diversity was possibly underestimated. Seropositive status at baseline applied to only a handful of AZD1222 recipients. Reportedly, nearly half the spike-specific TCRs target unmutated variant regions.

Concerning this clone: Its specificity is unknown.

TCRdb's copy holds only in-frame clones and misses some; the assay was immunoSEQ multiplex PCR. The profile covers 110,000 to 150,000 clones, with over 90% appearing a single time and 4.5% to 5.5% taken by the ten largest. This CDR3 spans 14 amino acids. The germline V gene encodes CDR1 SEHNR and CDR2 FQNEAQ (reference sequence). V shed 5 bases and J 7 bases; nucleotides not matched to a gene: 7. This rearrangement joins TRBV7-9 to TRBJ2-1; TRBD2 aligns across 8 bases. This sample comprised peripheral blood, obtained on day 0 of AZD1222 vaccination. The receptor was derived from an adult in good health. The CDR3 loop reads CASSKGTRRNEQFF. CDR3 bases: TGTGCCAGCAGCAAAGGGACTAGGAGAAATGAGCAGTTCTTC.